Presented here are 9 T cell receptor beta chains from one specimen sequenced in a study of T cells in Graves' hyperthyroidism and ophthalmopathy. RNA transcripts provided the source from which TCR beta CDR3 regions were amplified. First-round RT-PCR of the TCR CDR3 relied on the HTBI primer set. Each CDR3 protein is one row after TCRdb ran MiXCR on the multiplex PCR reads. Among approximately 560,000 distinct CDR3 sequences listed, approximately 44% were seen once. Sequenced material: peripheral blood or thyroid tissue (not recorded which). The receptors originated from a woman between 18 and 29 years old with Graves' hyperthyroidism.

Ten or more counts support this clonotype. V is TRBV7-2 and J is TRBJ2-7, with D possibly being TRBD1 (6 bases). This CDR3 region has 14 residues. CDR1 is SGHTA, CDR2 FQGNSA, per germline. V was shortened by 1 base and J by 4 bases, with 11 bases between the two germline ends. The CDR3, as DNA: TGTGCCAGCAGCTTAGAACAGGGAGTGTACGAGCAGTACTTC. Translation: CASSLEQGVYEQYF. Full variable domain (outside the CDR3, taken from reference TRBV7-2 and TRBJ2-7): GAGVSQSPSNKVTEKGKDVELRCDPISGHTALYWYRQSLGQGLEFLIYFQGNSAPDKSGLPSDRFSAERTGGSVSTLTIQRTQQEDSAVYLCASSLEQGVYEQYFGPGTRLTVT.

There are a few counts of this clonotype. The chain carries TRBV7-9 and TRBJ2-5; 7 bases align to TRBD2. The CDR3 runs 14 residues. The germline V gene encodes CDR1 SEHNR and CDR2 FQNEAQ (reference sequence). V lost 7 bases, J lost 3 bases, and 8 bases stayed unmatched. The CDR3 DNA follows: TGTGCCAGCAACCCCGGACTAGGGAAAGAGACCCAGTACTTC. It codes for CASNPGLGKETQYF.

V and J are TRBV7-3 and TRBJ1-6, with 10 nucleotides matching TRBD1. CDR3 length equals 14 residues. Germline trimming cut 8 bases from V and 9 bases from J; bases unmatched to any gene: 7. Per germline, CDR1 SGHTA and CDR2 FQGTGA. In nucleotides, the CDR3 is TGTGCCAGCGCCGGGACAGGGGACCGTTCACCCCTCCACTTT. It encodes CASAGTGDRSPLHF.

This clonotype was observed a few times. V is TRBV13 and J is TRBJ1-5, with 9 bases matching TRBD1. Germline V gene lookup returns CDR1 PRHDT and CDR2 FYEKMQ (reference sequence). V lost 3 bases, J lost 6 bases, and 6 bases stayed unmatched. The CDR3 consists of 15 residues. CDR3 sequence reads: CASSLAGQGSQPQHF. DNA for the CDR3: TGTGCCAGCAGCTTGGCCGGACAGGGGAGTCAGCCCCAGCATTTT.

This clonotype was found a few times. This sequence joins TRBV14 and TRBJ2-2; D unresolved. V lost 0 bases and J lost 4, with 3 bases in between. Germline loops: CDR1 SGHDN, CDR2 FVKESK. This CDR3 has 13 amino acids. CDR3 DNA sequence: TGTGCCAGCAGCCAAGACCTCACCGGGGAGCTGTTTTTT. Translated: CASSQDLTGELFF.

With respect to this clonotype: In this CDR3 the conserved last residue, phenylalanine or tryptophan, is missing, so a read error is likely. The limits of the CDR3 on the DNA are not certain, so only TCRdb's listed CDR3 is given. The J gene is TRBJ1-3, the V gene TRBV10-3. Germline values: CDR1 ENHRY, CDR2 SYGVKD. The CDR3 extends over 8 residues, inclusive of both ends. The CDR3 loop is CAISAGLA.

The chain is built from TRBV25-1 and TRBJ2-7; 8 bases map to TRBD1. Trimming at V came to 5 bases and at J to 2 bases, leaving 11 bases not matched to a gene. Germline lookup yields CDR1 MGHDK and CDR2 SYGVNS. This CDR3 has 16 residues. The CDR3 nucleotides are TGTGCCAGCAGTCCTCTCGCGGGACAGGTCACCTACGAGCAGTACTTC. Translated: CASSPLAGQVTYEQYF.

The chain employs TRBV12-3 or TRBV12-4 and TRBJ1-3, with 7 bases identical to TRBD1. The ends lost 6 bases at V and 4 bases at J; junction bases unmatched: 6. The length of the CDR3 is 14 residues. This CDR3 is CASRETGNGNTIYF. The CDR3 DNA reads TGTGCCAGCAGGGAGACAGGGAACGGAAACACCATATATTTT.

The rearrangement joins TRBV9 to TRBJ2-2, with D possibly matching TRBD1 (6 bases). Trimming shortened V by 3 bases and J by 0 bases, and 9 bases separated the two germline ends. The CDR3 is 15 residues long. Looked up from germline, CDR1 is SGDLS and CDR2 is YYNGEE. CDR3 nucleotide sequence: TGTGCCAGCAGCGCGGGACATTCGAACACCGGGGAGCTGTTTTTT. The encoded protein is CASSAGHSNTGELFF.